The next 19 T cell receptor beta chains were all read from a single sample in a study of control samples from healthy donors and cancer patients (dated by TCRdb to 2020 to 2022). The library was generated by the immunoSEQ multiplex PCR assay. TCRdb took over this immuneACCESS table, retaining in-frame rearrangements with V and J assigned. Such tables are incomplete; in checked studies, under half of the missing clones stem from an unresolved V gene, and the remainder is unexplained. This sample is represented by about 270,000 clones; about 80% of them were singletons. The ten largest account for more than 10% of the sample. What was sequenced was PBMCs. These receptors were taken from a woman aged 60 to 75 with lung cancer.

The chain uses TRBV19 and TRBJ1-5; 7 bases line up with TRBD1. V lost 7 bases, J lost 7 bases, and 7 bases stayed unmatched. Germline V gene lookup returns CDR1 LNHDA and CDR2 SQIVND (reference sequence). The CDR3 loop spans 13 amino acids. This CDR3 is CASTQTGLQPQHF. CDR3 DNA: TGTGCCAGTACTCAGACAGGGCTCCAGCCCCAGCATTTT.

In nucleotides, the CDR3 is TGTGCCAGCAGCCGCCGGGGCAGCGGGGGGTCAGAGACCCAGTACTTC. As protein: CASSRRGSGGSETQYF. This chain connects TRBV5-4 to TRBJ2-5; TRBD2 agrees at 9 bases. The V gene's germline CDR1 is SGHNT and CDR2 YYREEE (reference sequence). The CDR3 runs 16 residues. With 4 bases clipped from V and 4 bases from J, the junction kept 11 bases outside the gene matches.

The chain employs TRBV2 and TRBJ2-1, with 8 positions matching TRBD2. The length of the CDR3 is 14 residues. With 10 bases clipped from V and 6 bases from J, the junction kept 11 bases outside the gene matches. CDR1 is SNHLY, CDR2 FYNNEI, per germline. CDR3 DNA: TGTGCCATAACTCACGGGAGGGTGGTCAATGAGCAGTTCTTC. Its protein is CAITHGRVVNEQFF.

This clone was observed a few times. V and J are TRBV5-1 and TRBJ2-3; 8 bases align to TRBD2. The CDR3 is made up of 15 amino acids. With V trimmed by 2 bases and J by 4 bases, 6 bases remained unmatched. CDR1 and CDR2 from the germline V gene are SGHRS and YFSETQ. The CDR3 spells CASSFSGGGADTQYF. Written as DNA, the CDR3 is TGCGCCAGCAGCTTCAGCGGGGGCGGGGCAGATACGCAGTATTTT. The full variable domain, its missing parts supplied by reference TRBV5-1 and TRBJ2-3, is KAGVTQTPRYLIKTRGQQVTLSCSPISGHRSVSWYQQTPGQGLQFLFEYFSETQRNKGNFPGRFSGRQFSNSRSEMNVSTLELGDSALYLCASSFSGGGADTQYFGPGTRLTVL.

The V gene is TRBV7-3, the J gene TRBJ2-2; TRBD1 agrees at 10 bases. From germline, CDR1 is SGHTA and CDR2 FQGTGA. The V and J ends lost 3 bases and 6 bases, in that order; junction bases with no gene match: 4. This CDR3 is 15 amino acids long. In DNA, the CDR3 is TGTGCCAGCAGCTTGGTGACAGGGGGCGCCGGGGAGCTGTTTTTT. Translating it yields CASSLVTGGAGELFF.

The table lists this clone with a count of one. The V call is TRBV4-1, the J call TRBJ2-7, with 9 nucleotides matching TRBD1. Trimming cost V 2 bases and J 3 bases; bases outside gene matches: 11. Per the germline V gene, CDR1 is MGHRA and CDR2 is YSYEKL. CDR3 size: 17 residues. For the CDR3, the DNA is TGCGCCAGCAGCCAAAAAACAGGGGGCACTAACTTCTACGAGCAGTACTTC. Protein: CASSQKTGGTNFYEQYF.

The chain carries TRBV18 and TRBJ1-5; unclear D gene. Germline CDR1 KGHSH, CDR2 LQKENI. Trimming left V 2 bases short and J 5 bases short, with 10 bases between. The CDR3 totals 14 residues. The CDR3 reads CASSPAEGDQPQHF. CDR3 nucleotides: TGTGCCAGCTCACCAGCCGAGGGCGATCAGCCCCAGCATTTT.

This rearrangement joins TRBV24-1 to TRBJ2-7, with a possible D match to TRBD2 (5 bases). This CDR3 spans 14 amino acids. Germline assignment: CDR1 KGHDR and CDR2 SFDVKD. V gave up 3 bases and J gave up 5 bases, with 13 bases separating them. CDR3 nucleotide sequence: TGTGCCACCAGTGATCCCCCTACCGGGGACGAGCAGTACTTC. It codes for CATSDPPTGDEQYF.

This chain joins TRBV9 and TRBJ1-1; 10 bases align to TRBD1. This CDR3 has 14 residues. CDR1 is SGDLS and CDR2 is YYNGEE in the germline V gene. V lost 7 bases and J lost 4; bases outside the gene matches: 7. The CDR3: CASGTGAGATEAFF. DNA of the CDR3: TGTGCCAGCGGGACAGGGGCCGGGGCCACTGAAGCTTTCTTT. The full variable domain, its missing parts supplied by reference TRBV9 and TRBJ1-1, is DSGVTQTPKHLITATGQRVTLRCSPRSGDLSVYWYQQSLDQGLQFLIQYYNGEERAKGNILERFSAQQFPDLHSELNLSSLELGDSALYFCASGTGAGATEAFFGQGTRLTVV.

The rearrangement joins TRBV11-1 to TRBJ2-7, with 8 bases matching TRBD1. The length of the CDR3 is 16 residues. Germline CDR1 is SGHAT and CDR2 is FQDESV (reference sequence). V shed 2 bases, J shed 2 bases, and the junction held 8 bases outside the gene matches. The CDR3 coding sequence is TGTGCCAGCAGCTTAATAACAGGGGGTGCAACCTACGAGCAGTACTTC. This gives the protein CASSLITGGATYEQYF.

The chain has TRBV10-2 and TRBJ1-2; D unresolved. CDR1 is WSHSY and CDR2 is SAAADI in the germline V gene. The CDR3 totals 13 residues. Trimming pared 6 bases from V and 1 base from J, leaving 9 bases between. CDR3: CASREGVNYGYTF. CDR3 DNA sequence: TGCGCCAGCAGAGAAGGAGTTAACTATGGCTACACCTTC.

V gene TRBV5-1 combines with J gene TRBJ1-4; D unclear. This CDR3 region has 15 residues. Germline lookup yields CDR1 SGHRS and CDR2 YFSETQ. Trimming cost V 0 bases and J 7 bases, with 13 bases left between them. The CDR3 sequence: CASSLGAPPAEKLFF. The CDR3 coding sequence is TGCGCCAGCAGCTTGGGGGCACCCCCGGCTGAAAAACTGTTTTTT.

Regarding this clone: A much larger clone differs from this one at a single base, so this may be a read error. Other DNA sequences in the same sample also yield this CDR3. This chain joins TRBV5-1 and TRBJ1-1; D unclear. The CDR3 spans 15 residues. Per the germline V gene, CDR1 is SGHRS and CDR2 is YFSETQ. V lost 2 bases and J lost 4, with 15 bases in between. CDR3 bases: TGCGCCAGCAGCTTAGCTCCTCGGTCGGGCACTGAAGCTTTCTTT. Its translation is CASSLAPRSGTEAFF.

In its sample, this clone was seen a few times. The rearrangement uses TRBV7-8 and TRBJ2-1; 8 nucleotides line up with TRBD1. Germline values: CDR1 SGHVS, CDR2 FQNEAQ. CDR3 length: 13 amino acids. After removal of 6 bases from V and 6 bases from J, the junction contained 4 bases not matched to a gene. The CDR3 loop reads CASSSDRANEQFF. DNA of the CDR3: TGTGCCAGCAGTTCGGACAGGGCCAATGAGCAGTTCTTC.

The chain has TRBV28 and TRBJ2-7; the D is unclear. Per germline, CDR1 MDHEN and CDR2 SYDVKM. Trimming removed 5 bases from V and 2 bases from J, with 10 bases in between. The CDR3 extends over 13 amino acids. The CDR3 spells CASSSSVPYEQYF. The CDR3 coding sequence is TGTGCCAGCAGTAGCTCCGTTCCCTACGAGCAGTACTTC.

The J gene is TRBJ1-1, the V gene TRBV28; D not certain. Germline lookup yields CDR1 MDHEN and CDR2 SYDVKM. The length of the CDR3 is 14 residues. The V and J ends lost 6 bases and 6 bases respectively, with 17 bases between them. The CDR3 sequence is CASRPGPRWAEAFF. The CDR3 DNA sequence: TGTGCCAGCAGGCCGGGCCCCCGGTGGGCTGAAGCTTTCTTT.

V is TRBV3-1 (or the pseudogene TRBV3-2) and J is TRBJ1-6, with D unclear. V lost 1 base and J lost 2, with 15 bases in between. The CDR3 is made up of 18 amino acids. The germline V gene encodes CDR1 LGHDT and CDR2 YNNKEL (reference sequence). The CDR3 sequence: CASSQGFGPVAYNSPLHF. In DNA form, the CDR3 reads TGTGCCAGCAGCCAAGGGTTCGGGCCAGTCGCCTATAATTCACCCCTCCACTTT.

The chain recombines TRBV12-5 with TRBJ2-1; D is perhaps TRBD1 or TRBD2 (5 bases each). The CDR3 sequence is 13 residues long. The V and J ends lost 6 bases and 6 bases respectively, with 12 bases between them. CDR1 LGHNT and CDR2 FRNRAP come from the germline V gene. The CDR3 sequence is CASGTGPLNEQFF. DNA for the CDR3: TGTGCTAGTGGAACGGGACCGCTCAATGAGCAGTTCTTC.

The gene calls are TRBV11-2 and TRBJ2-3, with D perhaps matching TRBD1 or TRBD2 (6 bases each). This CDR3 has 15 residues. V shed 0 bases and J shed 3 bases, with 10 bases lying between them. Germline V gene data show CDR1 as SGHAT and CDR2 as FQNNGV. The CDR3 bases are TGTGCCAGCAGCTTAGACGGGGGCGCGACAGATACGCAGTATTTT. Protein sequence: CASSLDGGATDTQYF.